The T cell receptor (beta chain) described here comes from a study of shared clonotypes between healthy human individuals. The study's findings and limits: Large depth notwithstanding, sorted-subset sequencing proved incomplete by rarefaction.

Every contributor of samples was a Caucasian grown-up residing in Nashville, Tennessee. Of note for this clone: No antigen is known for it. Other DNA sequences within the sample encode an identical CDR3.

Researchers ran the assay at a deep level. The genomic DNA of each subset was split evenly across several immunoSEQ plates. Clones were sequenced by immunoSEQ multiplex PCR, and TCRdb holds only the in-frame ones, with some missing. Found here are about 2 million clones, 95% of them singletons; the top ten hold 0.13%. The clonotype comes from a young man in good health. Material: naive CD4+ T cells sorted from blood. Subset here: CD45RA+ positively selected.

DNA for the CDR3: TGTGCCAGCTCACCTGCCTACTCCTACGAGCAGTACTTC. Translation: CASSPAYSYEQYF. The chain joins TRBV18 to TRBJ2-7; D is unclear. Germline CDR1 is KGHSH and CDR2 is LQKENI. The CDR3 length is 13 residues. V was pared by 3 bases and J by 0 bases, with 6 bases between.